This T cell receptor beta chain was recorded in a study of graft-versus-host responses after intestinal transplantation. Study at large: Anti-thymocyte globulin was used for induction in all recipients, who then took tacrolimus and steroids for approximately three years.

The ends lost 3 bases at V and 4 bases at J; junction bases unmatched: 1. The CDR3 extends over 13 amino acids. The germline gives CDR1 MGHDK, CDR2 SYGVNS. With respect to this clone: The antigen is undetermined.

TCRdb keeps only in-frame clones here, not all; method: immunoSEQ multiplex PCR. The sample lists fewer than 85,000 clones, 89% occurring once. Whole-study findings and limits: Allograft clonal ratios (graft-versus-host to host-versus-graft) were high in patients who had graft-donor T cell macrochimerism.

V usage is TRBV25-1 and J usage is TRBJ2-5, with 8 bases aligning to TRBD1. This TCR was recovered from a human donor who received an intestinal transplant. Sequencing was performed on unstimulated CD8+ T cells sorted from spleen or lymph node cells, taken before intestinal transplant. The CDR3 region is CASSDQGAETQYF. In DNA, the CDR3 is TGTGCCAGCAGTGACCAGGGGGCAGAGACCCAGTACTTC.